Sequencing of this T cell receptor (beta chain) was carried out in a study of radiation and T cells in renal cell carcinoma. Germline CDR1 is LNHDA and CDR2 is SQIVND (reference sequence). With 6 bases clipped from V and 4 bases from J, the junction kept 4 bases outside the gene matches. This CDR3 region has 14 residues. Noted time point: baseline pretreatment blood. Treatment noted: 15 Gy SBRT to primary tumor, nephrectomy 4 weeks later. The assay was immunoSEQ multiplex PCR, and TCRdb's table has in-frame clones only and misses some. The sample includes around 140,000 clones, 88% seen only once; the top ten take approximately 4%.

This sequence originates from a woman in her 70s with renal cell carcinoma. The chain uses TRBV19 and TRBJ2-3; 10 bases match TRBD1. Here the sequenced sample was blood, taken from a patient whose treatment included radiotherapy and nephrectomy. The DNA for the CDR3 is TGTGCCAGTAGCGGGACAGGGGCGGCAGATACGCAGTATTTT. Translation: CASSGTGAADTQYF.